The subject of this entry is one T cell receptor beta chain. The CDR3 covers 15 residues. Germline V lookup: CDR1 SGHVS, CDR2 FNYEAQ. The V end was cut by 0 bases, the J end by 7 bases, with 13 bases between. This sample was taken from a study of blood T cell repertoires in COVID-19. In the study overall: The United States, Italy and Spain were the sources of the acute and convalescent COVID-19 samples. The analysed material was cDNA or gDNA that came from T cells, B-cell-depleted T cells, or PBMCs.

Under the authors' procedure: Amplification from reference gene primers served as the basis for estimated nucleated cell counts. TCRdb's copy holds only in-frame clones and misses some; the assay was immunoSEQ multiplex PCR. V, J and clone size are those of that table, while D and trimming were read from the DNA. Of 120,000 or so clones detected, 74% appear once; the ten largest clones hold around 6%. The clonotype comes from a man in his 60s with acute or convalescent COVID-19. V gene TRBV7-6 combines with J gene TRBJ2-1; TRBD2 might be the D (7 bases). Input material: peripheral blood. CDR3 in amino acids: CASSLAGGAGNEQFF. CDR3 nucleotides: TGTGCCAGCAGCTTAGCGGGGGGGGCCGGAAATGAGCAGTTCTTC.